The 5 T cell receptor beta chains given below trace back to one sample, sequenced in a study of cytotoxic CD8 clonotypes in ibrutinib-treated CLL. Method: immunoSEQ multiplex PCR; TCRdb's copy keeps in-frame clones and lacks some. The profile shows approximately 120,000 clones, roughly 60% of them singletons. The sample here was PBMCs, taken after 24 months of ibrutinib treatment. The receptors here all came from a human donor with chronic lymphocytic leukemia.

CDR3 in DNA: TGCAGCGTTGAAACTGGGGGCTGGGGCTACACCTTC. This sequence encodes CSVETGGWGYTF. This sequence joins TRBV29-1 and TRBJ1-2; possibly TRBD1 for D (6 bases). CDR3 length: 12 amino acids. The germline V and J ends were trimmed by 2 bases and 8 bases, with 12 bases remaining between them. Germline V gene data show CDR1 as SQVTM and CDR2 as ANQGSEA.

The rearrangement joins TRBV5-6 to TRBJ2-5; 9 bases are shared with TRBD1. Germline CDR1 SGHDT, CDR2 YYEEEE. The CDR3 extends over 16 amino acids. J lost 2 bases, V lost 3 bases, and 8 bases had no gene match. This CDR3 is CASSSTRDRVQETQYF. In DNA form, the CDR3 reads TGTGCCAGCAGCTCTACCCGGGACAGGGTGCAAGAGACCCAGTACTTC.

The CDR3 sequence is CASSLTGEASGELFF. CDR3 sequence (DNA): TGTGCCAGCAGCTTGACAGGGGAAGCGTCCGGGGAGCTGTTTTTT. The rearrangement links TRBV7-3 to TRBJ2-2, with 8 bases that match TRBD1. CDR3 length equals 15 residues. J gave up 6 bases and V 3 bases, and 6 bases lay outside the gene matches. The germline V gene has CDR1 SGHTA and CDR2 FQGTGA.

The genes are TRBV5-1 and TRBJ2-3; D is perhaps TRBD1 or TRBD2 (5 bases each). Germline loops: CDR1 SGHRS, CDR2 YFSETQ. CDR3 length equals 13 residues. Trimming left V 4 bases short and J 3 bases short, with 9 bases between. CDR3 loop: CASSRDQTDTQYF. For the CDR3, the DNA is TGCGCCAGCAGCCGGGACCAGACAGATACGCAGTATTTT.

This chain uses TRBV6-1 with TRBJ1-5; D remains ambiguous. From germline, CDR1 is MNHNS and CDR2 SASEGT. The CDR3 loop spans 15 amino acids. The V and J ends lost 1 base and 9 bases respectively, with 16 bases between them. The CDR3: CASSEGRALRWPQHF. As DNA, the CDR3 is TGTGCCAGCAGTGAAGGGCGGGCCCTGCGGTGGCCCCAGCATTTT.